The clone carrying this TCR beta chain has a handful of counts. The antigen is not known. The data were taken from a study of CD8 T cells in ankylosing spondylitis. Study-level points and caveats: A TCR beta motif of 7 or 8 highly homologous variants appeared characteristic of ankylosing spondylitis blood.

Germline V gives CDR1 DFQATT, CDR2 SNEGSKA (reference sequence). This CDR3 spans 16 amino acids. Trimming at V came to 3 bases and at J to 1 base, leaving 8 bases not matched to a gene. One entry per CDR3 protein, called by TCRdb with MiXCR from the 5' RACE reads. Of a few hundred thousand distinct CDR3 sequences listed, approximately 11% were seen once; the top ten hold over 6.5%. The sample was blood, either unsorted or a sorted T cell fraction (not recorded which). The sequence was obtained from a male donor with ankylosing spondylitis. The chain links TRBV20-1 to TRBJ2-2, with 7 bases identical to TRBD2. The CDR3 DNA sequence: TGCAGTGCTAGGGAAGAGACTAGCCGGAACACCGGGGAGCTGTTTTTT. Its protein product is CSAREETSRNTGELFF.